These T cell receptor beta chains were read from a single sample in a study of cytomegalovirus exposure and HLA in healthy donors. Sequencing used immunoSEQ multiplex PCR; TCRdb keeps in-frame clones, though not all of them. This sample has fewer than 140,000 clones, with over 70% found just once. Source material: PBMCs. These receptor sequences come from a boy between 5 and 17 years old in good health and CMV-seronegative. Both conserved end residues are part of each CDR3. The D gene is left open where the match is weak. Size values are once, few and many counts, or a class for expanded clones, and some rows have none.

D gene,clone size,V gene,J gene,CDR3 protein,CDR3 DNA
TRBD2,.,TRBV11-2,TRBJ2-7,CASSLEGLYEQYF,TGTGCCAGCAGCTTAGAGGGACTATACGAGCAGTACTTC
.,few,TRBV4-1,TRBJ2-7,CASSHPVGGAHEQYF,TGCGCCAGCAGCCATCCCGTGGGCGGGGCCCACGAGCAGTACTTC
.,once,TRBV9,TRBJ1-2,CASSTRDIRNNYGYTF,TGTGCCAGCAGTACCCGGGACATAAGAAATAACTATGGCTACACCTTC
.,.,TRBV29-1,TRBJ1-2,CSVTRGSNYGYTF,TGCAGCGTGACACGGGGTTCTAACTATGGCTACACCTTC
.,.,TRBV5-1,TRBJ2-7,CASSLSPGEIHEQYF,TGCGCCAGCAGCTTGAGTCCGGGAGAGATCCACGAGCAGTACTTC
TRBD1,.,TRBV5-1,TRBJ2-3,CASEYRGLADTQYF,TGCGCCAGCGAATACAGGGGGTTAGCAGATACGCAGTATTTT
TRBD2,.,TRBV5-4,TRBJ2-1,CASSSTSGGTYNEQFF,TGTGCCAGCAGCTCCACTAGCGGGGGGACCTACAATGAGCAGTTCTTC
TRBD2,.,TRBV25-1,TRBJ2-2,CASSENGLAATGELFF,TGTGCCAGCAGTGAAAATGGGCTAGCGGCGACCGGGGAGCTGTTTTTT
.,.,TRBV30,TRBJ1-2,CAWSVGGVSYGYTF,TGTGCCTGGAGTGTTGGGGGGGTAAGCTATGGCTACACCTTC
.,.,TRBV27,TRBJ2-5,CATLAQETQYF,TGTGCCACACTCGCCCAAGAGACCCAGTACTTC
TRBD1,.,TRBV5-6,TRBJ1-1,CASRIQGGRAEAFF,TGTGCCAGCAGAATACAGGGGGGTAGGGCTGAAGCTTTCTTT
.,once,TRBV7-9,TRBJ2-2,CASSFVLGHQSGELFF,TGTGCCAGCAGCTTTGTGCTCGGACACCAGTCCGGGGAGCTGTTTTTT
.,.,TRBV27,TRBJ2-7,CASSVRTLVDF,TGTGCCAGCAGTGTTCGTACCCTAGTGGACTTC
.,.,TRBV30,TRBJ2-7,CACGAYEQYF,TGTGCCTGCGGGGCCTACGAGCAGTACTTC
.,.,TRBV7-3,TRBJ2-2,CASSTFGVPGGELFF,TGTGCCAGCAGCACTTTCGGGGTCCCGGGCGGGGAGCTGTTTTTT
.,few,TRBV27,TRBJ2-7,CASSLSGGYEQYF,TGTGCCAGCAGTTTATCCGGGGGCTACGAGCAGTACTTC
.,.,TRBV7-9,TRBJ1-4,CASSFSSGSWNEKLFF,TGTGCCAGCAGCTTTTCATCCGGGTCTTGGAATGAAAAACTGTTTTTT
TRBD1,.,TRBV7-2,TRBJ1-1,CASSLDGTGYPLNTEAFF,TGTGCCAGCAGCTTGGACGGGACAGGGTATCCGCTGAACACTGAAGCTTTCTTT
.,.,TRBV2,TRBJ1-1,CASSLRVGRSRNTEAFF,TGTGCCAGCAGCCTCCGGGTCGGGAGGTCCAGGAACACTGAAGCTTTCTTT
.,.,TRBV6-1,TRBJ1-2,CASSEGARGAGYGYTF,TGTGCCAGCAGTGAAGGCGCGCGGGGGGCTGGGTATGGCTACACCTTC
.,.,TRBV4-1,TRBJ2-1,CASSQPTRRTANEQFF,TGCGCCAGCAGCCAACCAACACGACGGACTGCCAATGAGCAGTTCTTC
.,.,TRBV5-1,TRBJ2-5,CASVLRGQPRETQYF,TGCGCCAGCGTCCTACGCGGACAGCCCAGGGAGACCCAGTACTTC
.,once,TRBV4-3,TRBJ1-4,CASSQDPRVGFGKLFF,TGCGCCAGCAGCCAAGATCCCAGGGTAGGATTCGGGAAACTGTTTTTT
.,.,TRBV30,TRBJ1-2,CAWSPGRDYGYTF,TGTGCCTGGAGCCCCGGCAGGGACTATGGCTACACCTTC
.,.,TRBV7-6,TRBJ2-7,CASSLVGATRGGDEQYF,TGTGCCAGCAGCTTAGTGGGCGCGACTAGGGGGGGTGACGAGCAGTACTTC
.,.,TRBV15,TRBJ1-4,CATSRDRSWALFF,TGTGCCACCAGCAGAGATCGAAGCTGGGCGCTATTTTTT
.,.,TRBV7-2,TRBJ2-5,CASSLARLEGIETQYF,TGTGCCAGCAGCTTAGCCCGACTAGAAGGGATAGAGACCCAGTACTTC
TRBD1,few,TRBV5-6,TRBJ1-1,CASSLRDRVPEAFF,TGTGCCAGCAGCTTGAGGGACAGGGTACCTGAAGCTTTCTTT
TRBD1,.,TRBV6-5,TRBJ2-7,CASSRGTGPEQYF,TGTGCCAGCAGCCGAGGGACAGGGCCTGAGCAGTACTTC
.,few,TRBV27,TRBJ2-7,CASTTLGTLGSYEQYF,TGTGCCAGCACCACTTTAGGGACATTAGGCTCCTACGAGCAGTACTTC
.,.,TRBV30,TRBJ1-2,CAWSPSGRGWYGYTF,TGTGCCTGGAGTCCTTCGGGGAGAGGATGGTATGGCTACACCTTC
TRBD2,.,TRBV5-4,TRBJ2-2,CASSSGTSGTGELFF,TGTGCCAGCAGCTCAGGGACTAGCGGGACCGGGGAGCTGTTTTTT
.,few,TRBV29-1,TRBJ2-7,CSVSGVREQYF,TGCAGCGTTTCAGGGGTGAGGGAGCAGTACTTC
TRBD1,.,TRBV19,TRBJ1-4,CASSTRDSDNEKLFF,TGTGCCAGTAGTACGCGGGACAGCGATAATGAAAAACTGTTTTTT
.,.,TRBV6-5,TRBJ2-5,CASTSGSGAQETQYF,TGTGCCAGCACCTCGGGTAGCGGAGCCCAAGAGACCCAGTACTTC
TRBD1,once,TRBV5-4,TRBJ2-7,CASSLGTGGIDEQYF,TGTGCCAGCAGCCTAGGGACAGGGGGCATCGACGAGCAGTACTTC
TRBD1,.,TRBV27,TRBJ1-3,CASSGYRGHSGNTIYF,TGTGCCAGCAGTGGGTACAGGGGGCATTCTGGAAACACCATATATTTT